These T cell receptor beta chains were read from a single sample in a study of post-analysis software for immune sequencing data. MiXCR, run by TCRdb on the PCR reads, gives a single entry per CDR3 protein. Among approximately 770,000 distinct CDR3 sequences, about 45% were seen once, and the ten largest hold 4% to 5%. The specimen was blood. These receptors all stem from a girl aged 10-17 years with multiple sclerosis. The CDR3 runs from the conserved cysteine through the conserved F or W. D genes are given only for firm matches. A clone size is listed for some rows: how often the clone was seen (once, few, many), or a class if it is expanded.

abundance	d_gene	v_gene	j_gene	CDR3nt	CDR3aa
.	TRBD1	TRBV15	TRBJ1-2	TGTGCCACCAGCGGTCATATACAGGGGGCAACGGATGGCTACACCTTC	CATSGHIQGATDGYTF
few	.	TRBV7-9	TRBJ2-1	TGTGCCAGCAGCTTAGCGTTCATGGGACGCAATGAGCAGTTCTTC	CASSLAFMGRNEQFF
once	TRBD2	TRBV6-2/TRBV6-3	TRBJ2-5	TGTGCCAGCAGGACTAGCGGCGTCAGGGAGACCCAGTACTTC	CASRTSGVRETQYF
.	.	TRBV7-8	TRBJ2-3	TGTGCCAGCAGCTTAGTGCTACCCTCAGATACGCAGTATTTT	CASSLVLPSDTQYF
.	TRBD1	TRBV9	TRBJ1-1	TGTGCCAGCGGCCGGGACAGAGGAGCGCAAACTGAAGCTTTCTTT	CASGRDRGAQTEAFF
few	TRBD1	TRBV5-1	TRBJ2-5	TGCGCCAGCAGCCGGGACAGGGGACCTAGGGAAGAGACCCAGTACTTC	CASSRDRGPREETQYF
.	.	TRBV6-6	TRBJ1-2	TGTGCCAGCAACCAGCGAGCTAACTATGGCTACACCTTC	CASNQRANYGYTF
.	.	TRBV2	TRBJ1-2	TGTGCCAGCAGGGAGGCGAGATGGGGCTACACCTTC	CASREARWGYTF
few	.	TRBV11-2	TRBJ2-7	TGTGCCAGCAGCCCCCGCGGGGTCGAGCAGTACTTC	CASSPRGVEQYF
.	.	TRBV12-3/TRBV12-4	TRBJ1-2	TGTGCCAGCAGTTTAGCAGACAGGATCATCTATGGCTACACCTTC	CASSLADRIIYGYTF
many	.	TRBV27	TRBJ1-5	TGTGCCAGCAGTTTCTGGAGGGGTCAGCCCCAGCATTTT	CASSFWRGQPQHF
few	.	TRBV7-2	TRBJ2-6	TGTGCCAGCAGCTTCAGTAACACTGGGGCCAACGTCCTGACTTTC	CASSFSNTGANVLTF
many	.	TRBV9	TRBJ2-3	TGTGCCAGCAGCGTAGGGGCAGATACGCAGTATTTT	CASSVGADTQYF
.	.	TRBV3-1	TRBJ1-6	TGTGCCAGCAGCCAAATGGTGGACCAACCCCTCCACTTT	CASSQMVDQPLHF
few	.	TRBV6-5	TRBJ2-1	TGTGCCAGCAGTCCCTCTACTAGACGGGGTGATGAGCAGTTCTTC	CASSPSTRRGDEQFF
.	TRBD2	TRBV27	TRBJ2-3	TGTGCCAGCAGTTTTGGACTAGCGGGATATACGCAGTATTTT	CASSFGLAGYTQYF
.	.	TRBV29-1	TRBJ2-7	TGCAGCGTTGTCGGGGTTTCCCTCTACGAGCAGTACTTC	CSVVGVSLYEQYF
many	.	TRBV20-1	TRBJ2-7	TGCAGTGCCCTAAGGAGGGGGATAGACGAGCAGTACTTC	CSALRRGIDEQYF
.	.	TRBV30	TRBJ2-1	TGTGCCTGGAGTCGTAACAATGAGCAGTTCTTC	CAWSRNNEQFF
once	TRBD1	TRBV4-3	TRBJ1-2	TGCGCCAGCAGCCAAGATTGGACAGGGCTATTCTATGGCTACACCTTC	CASSQDWTGLFYGYTF
.	.	TRBV29-1	TRBJ2-1	TGCAGCGTTGAAGTGGACGCCTCCTACAATGAGCAGTTCTTC	CSVEVDASYNEQFF
few	TRBD2	TRBV28	TRBJ2-5	TGTGCCAGCAGTTTATGGGCCCCCGGGACTAGCGGAAAAGAGACCCAGTACTTC	CASSLWAPGTSGKETQYF
few	.	TRBV20-1	TRBJ2-4	TGCAGTGCTAGAGATCCGTTAGCCAAAAACATTCAGTACTTC	CSARDPLAKNIQYF
.	TRBD2	TRBV29-1	TRBJ2-1	TGCAGCGTTGAGATTGGCGGGAGGGCATCCTACAATGAGCAGTTCTTC	CSVEIGGRASYNEQFF
.	.	TRBV7-3	TRBJ2-3	TGTGCCAGCAGCTCGTCCGGGACGGCTTGGCCTAATACTAGCACAGATACGCAGTATTTT	CASSSSGTAWPNTSTDTQYF
.	TRBD2	TRBV4-3	TRBJ2-7	TGCGCCAGCAGCCCGGGGACTAGCGGGAGTGACTACGAGCAGTACTTC	CASSPGTSGSDYEQYF
.	.	TRBV6-4	TRBJ2-1	TGTGCCAGCAGTGAGGATGCGAGCTCCTACAATGAGCAGTTCTTC	CASSEDASSYNEQFF
.	TRBD2	TRBV20-1	TRBJ2-1	TGCAGTGCTAGAGAAATGGGCTGGGTAGCGGGGGTCTCCTACAATGAGCAGTTCTTC	CSAREMGWVAGVSYNEQFF
.	TRBD1	TRBV6-1	TRBJ1-6	TGTGCCAGCAGCGATCTAAGGACAGGCGCCCTCCACTTT	CASSDLRTGALHF
.	TRBD2	TRBV29-1	TRBJ2-1	TGCAGCGTAATATCCGGGACTAGCCTTAATGAGCAGTTCTTC	CSVISGTSLNEQFF
once	TRBD1	TRBV7-9	TRBJ2-5	TGTGCCAGCAGCCGGCAAATCGGGACAGTCCAAGAGACCCAGTACTTC	CASSRQIGTVQETQYF
.	TRBD1	TRBV5-1	TRBJ2-3	TGCGCCAGCAGCGGGGGACAGGGTAGTGCAGATACGCAGTATTTT	CASSGGQGSADTQYF
.	TRBD2	TRBV12-3/TRBV12-4	TRBJ2-7	TGTGCCAGCAGTTTATCGGCGGGAGCGGGCGAGCAGTACTTC	CASSLSAGAGEQYF
few	TRBD1	TRBV6-5	TRBJ1-5	TGTGCCAGCAGTTACTTCGGACAGGGGTCGTCTTTTAGTCAGCCCCAGCATTTT	CASSYFGQGSSFSQPQHF
.	.	TRBV29-1	TRBJ1-2	TGCAGCGCCCGGGGGGGGCAGGGTGGCTACACCTTC	CSARGGQGGYTF
.	.	TRBV6-5	TRBJ2-5	TGTGCCAGCGGTTATAAGAGGCGGGAGACCCAGTACTTC	CASGYKRRETQYF
.	TRBD2	TRBV27	TRBJ2-1	TGTGCCAGCAGTTTAAGACTAGCGGGGCTTGCCCCGCAGTTCTTC	CASSLRLAGLAPQFF
.	.	TRBV6-1	TRBJ2-3	TGTGCCAGCAGTGAAGATGGGGGAATCATGGCGGATACGCAGTATTTT	CASSEDGGIMADTQYF
.	TRBD2	TRBV9	TRBJ2-7	TGTGCCAGCAGCGCACTAGCGGGTCCTCATTACGAGCAGTACTTC	CASSALAGPHYEQYF
.	TRBD1	TRBV27	TRBJ2-3	TGTGCCAGCAGTTTATCCGGGACAGGGGGCACAGATACGCAGTATTTT	CASSLSGTGGTDTQYF
.	.	TRBV4-3	TRBJ2-7	TGCGCCAGCAGCCAAGAGAGGAGAAGTTACGAGCAGTACTTC	CASSQERRSYEQYF
few	.	TRBV5-5	TRBJ1-4	TGTGCCAGCAGCCGGGACGTAAGCCTTTCAACTAATGAAAAACTGTTTTTT	CASSRDVSLSTNEKLFF
few	.	TRBV7-2	TRBJ2-5	TGTGCCAGCAGCTTAAATCGAGTGGAGACCCAGTACTTC	CASSLNRVETQYF
few	.	TRBV5-6	TRBJ2-5	TGTGCCAGCAGCTTCTCCGCCCGGTCAGAGACCCAGTACTTC	CASSFSARSETQYF
few	.	TRBV12-3/TRBV12-4	TRBJ1-6	TGTGCCAGCGCTAGTAATTCACCCCTCCACTTT	CASASNSPLHF
few	.	TRBV15	TRBJ2-5	TGTGCCACCAGCAGAGATCGGGGGAACCAAGAGACCCAGTACTTC	CATSRDRGNQETQYF
once	.	TRBV20-1	TRBJ2-1	TGCAGTGCTAGAGGGGGAGGAGGATGGATTCTTGAGCAGTTCTTC	CSARGGGGWILEQFF
.	.	TRBV11-2	TRBJ2-1	TGTGCCAGCAGCTTAGAGTACACCGTCGATGAGCAGTTCTTC	CASSLEYTVDEQFF
few	TRBD2	TRBV5-6	TRBJ2-1	TGTGCCAGCAGTACGGGACTAGCAGACTACAATGAGCAGTTCTTC	CASSTGLADYNEQFF
.	.	TRBV12-3/TRBV12-4	TRBJ2-1	TGTGCCAGCAGTTTAGCCCCGGGATCCAGCTCCTACAATGAGCAGTTCTTC	CASSLAPGSSSYNEQFF
.	TRBD1	TRBV10-3	TRBJ1-5	TGTGCCATCGGAGGACAGGGTGGTGATGCCCAGCATTTT	CAIGGQGGDAQHF
.	.	TRBV25-1	TRBJ2-1	TGTGCCAGCAGTGACCTCTGGACGGGAAACAATGAGCAGTTCTTC	CASSDLWTGNNEQFF
.	.	TRBV7-2	TRBJ2-7	TGTGCCAGCAGCTTAGCGGGGGGCTTGGGTGTCGAGCAGTACTTC	CASSLAGGLGVEQYF
.	.	TRBV20-1	TRBJ2-1	TGCAGTGCCACCGGGACTTCCAACAAAGGGTCCTACAATGAGCAGTTCTTC	CSATGTSNKGSYNEQFF